The 18 T cell receptor beta chains reported below all come from one sample, sequenced in a study of T cell responses to AZD1222 COVID-19 vaccine. Sequenced by immunoSEQ multiplex PCR; TCRdb stores in-frame clones only, minus some. Here the sample spans some 130,000 clones, nearly 95% being singletons. Sequencing was performed on peripheral blood, taken on day 0 of AZD1222 vaccination. The receptors shown here come from an adult in good health.

V usage is TRBV11-1 and J usage is TRBJ1-6, with unresolved D. Germline values: CDR1 SGHAT, CDR2 FQDESV (reference sequence). V lost 5 bases and J 7 bases, leaving 12 bases between the germline ends. This CDR3 is built from 14 residues. The CDR3 sequence: CASSRTQTNSPLHF. The CDR3 DNA is TGTGCCAGCAGCCGAACCCAGACGAATTCACCCCTCCACTTT. The entire variable domain, with the rest obtained from reference TRBV11-1 and TRBJ1-6, is as follows: EAEVAQSPRYKITEKSQAVAFWCDPISGHATLYWYRQILGQGPELLVQFQDESVVDDSQLPKDRFSAERLKGVDSTLKIQPAELGDSAMYLCASSRTQTNSPLHFGNGTRLTVT.

This chain connects TRBV5-4 to TRBJ1-1; possible D gene TRBD1, 6 bases. V was clipped by 3 bases and J by 4 bases, with 19 bases between them. This CDR3 is built from 16 residues. Germline assignment: CDR1 SGHNT and CDR2 YYREEE (reference sequence). This CDR3 reads CASSSDTGRIGTEAFF. The CDR3 DNA follows: TGTGCCAGCAGCTCCGATACAGGGCGGATCGGCACTGAAGCTTTCTTT.

A single count supports this clone. This chain connects TRBV7-3 to TRBJ2-1; 10 bases are shared with TRBD2. Losses at the gene ends were 5 bases for V and 6 bases for J; bases not matched to a gene: 4. The CDR3 consists of 14 residues. Per the germline V gene, CDR1 is SGHTA and CDR2 is FQGTGA. The CDR3 loop is CASSRSGGTNEQFF. CDR3 in DNA: TGTGCCAGCAGCCGTAGCGGGGGGACCAATGAGCAGTTCTTC.

V usage is TRBV18 and J usage is TRBJ2-7; 7 nucleotides line up with TRBD1. J gave up 2 bases and V 6 bases, and 4 bases lay outside the gene matches. The CDR3 length is 13 residues. The V gene's germline CDR1 is KGHSH and CDR2 LQKENI. DNA of the CDR3: TGTGCCAGCTCCTACAGGGGACCCTACGAGCAGTACTTC. Translating gives CASSYRGPYEQYF. Looking up the rest from reference TRBV18 and TRBJ2-7 gives the full variable domain: NAGVMQNPRHLVRRRGQEARLRCSPMKGHSHVYWYRQLPEEGLKFMVYLQKENIIDESGMPKERFSAEFPKEGPSILRIQQVVRGDSAAYFCASSYRGPYEQYFGPGTRLTVT.

The V call is TRBV19, the J call TRBJ1-1; maybe TRBD1 (6 bases). The CDR3 covers 13 residues. V dropped 6 bases and J dropped 5 bases, with 13 bases sitting between them. Germline V gives CDR1 LNHDA, CDR2 SQIVND (reference sequence). CDR3 amino acids: CASRENRDTEAFF. CDR3 nucleotides: TGTGCCAGTAGGGAAAACAGGGATACTGAAGCTTTCTTT.

The V gene is TRBV5-4, the J gene TRBJ2-1; possibly TRBD2 for D (6 bases). V was cut by 1 base and J by 4 bases, with 12 bases left in between. Germline CDR1 SGHNT, CDR2 YYREEE (reference sequence). This CDR3 spans 15 amino acids. The CDR3 here is CASSLNGRGYNEQFF. The CDR3 nucleotides read TGTGCCAGCAGCTTGAACGGGCGGGGATACAATGAGCAGTTCTTC. Using reference TRBV5-4 and TRBJ2-1 for the parts outside the CDR3, the full variable domain is ETGVTQSPTHLIKTRGQQVTLRCSSQSGHNTVSWYQQALGQGPQFIFQYYREEENGRGNFPPRFSGLQFPNYSSELNVNALELDDSALYLCASSLNGRGYNEQFFGPGTRLTVL.

V is TRBV4-1 and J is TRBJ2-7, with unresolved D. V was clipped by 0 bases and J by 4 bases, with 4 bases between them. Germline V gene sequence: CDR1 MGHRA, CDR2 YSYEKL. The CDR3 extends over 12 amino acids. CDR3 region: CASSQDGYEQYF. DNA of the CDR3: TGCGCCAGCAGCCAAGATGGGTACGAGCAGTACTTC.

This chain connects TRBV20-1 to TRBJ1-2; 8 bases map to TRBD1. The germline gives CDR1 DFQATT, CDR2 SNEGSKA (reference sequence). The CDR3 contains 10 residues. J lost 8 bases, V lost 7 bases, and 3 bases had no gene match. The CDR3 region has the DNA TGCAGTGTCCCAGGGGGCGGCTACACCTTC. Translating gives CSVPGGGYTF.

The rearrangement uses TRBV5-4 and TRBJ2-2; D is uncertain. The CDR3 sequence is 14 residues long. V was clipped by 3 bases and J by 5 bases, with 11 bases between them. Germline CDR1 and CDR2: SGHNT and YYREEE (reference sequence). The CDR3 protein is CASSSAAATGELFF. Written as DNA, the CDR3 is TGTGCCAGCAGCTCTGCCGCCGCTACCGGGGAGCTGTTTTTT.

V is TRBV10-2 and J is TRBJ1-2, with TRBD1 matching over 12 bases. Germline V CDR1 and CDR2: WSHSY, SAAADI. CDR3 length: 12 amino acids. J lost 7 bases, V lost 8 bases, and 2 bases had no gene match. Written as DNA, the CDR3 is TGCGCCAGCGGGACAGGGGGCTCTGGCTACACCTTC. Its protein product is CASGTGGSGYTF.

This chain connects TRBV5-1 to TRBJ2-5; D possibly matches TRBD1 or TRBD2 (5 bases each). The CDR3 consists of 18 residues. V lost 4 bases to trimming and J lost 5 bases, with 27 bases between them. Germline CDR1 and CDR2: SGHRS and YFSETQ. The CDR3 loop reads CASSPVIGVVGERETQYF. The CDR3, as DNA: TGCGCCAGCAGCCCTGTCATCGGGGTGGTAGGGGAGAGGGAGACCCAGTACTTC.

This clone was seen a single time. The rearrangement uses TRBV9 and TRBJ1-2, with D unresolved. CDR3 length: 15 residues. The germline CDR1 and CDR2 sequences are SGDLS and YYNGEE. V gave up 0 bases and J gave up 8 bases, with 17 bases separating them. CDR3 DNA: TGTGCCAGCAGCGTAGCGGCGACTCCCGTCCAGGGCTACACCTTC. Protein product: CASSVAATPVQGYTF.

As DNA, the CDR3 is TGTGCCGGGGGTTGGGGGCCGTACGAGCAGTACTTC. This codes for CAGGWGPYEQYF. The chain has TRBV30 and TRBJ2-7; tentatively, D is TRBD1 (6 bases). V was cut by 8 bases and J by 4 bases, with 15 bases left in between. The germline V gene encodes CDR1 GTSNPN and CDR2 SVGIG (reference sequence). The CDR3 is 12 amino acids.

V and J are TRBV3-1 (or the pseudogene TRBV3-2) and TRBJ1-4; tentatively, D is TRBD1 (5 bases). V lost 1 base and J lost 11, with 8 bases in between. Germline V lookup: CDR1 LGHDT, CDR2 YNNKEL (reference sequence). This CDR3 spans 12 amino acids. For the CDR3, the DNA is TGTGCCAGCAGCCAAGCGGACAAGAAACTGTTTTTT. Its translation is CASSQADKKLFF.

The chain links TRBV7-9 to TRBJ1-4; D is undetermined. This CDR3 has 14 amino acids. CDR1 and CDR2 (germline): SEHNR, FQNEAQ (reference sequence). The ends were cut back, 4 bases at V and 3 bases at J, with 9 bases in the middle. CDR3 nucleotide sequence: TGTGCCAGCAGCTACGGGAGTGCTAATGAAAAACTGTTTTTT. Amino acid sequence: CASSYGSANEKLFF. Combining the CDR3 with reference TRBV7-9 and TRBJ1-4 gives the whole variable domain DTGVSQNPRHKITKRGQNVTFRCDPISEHNRLYWYRQTLGQGPEFLTYFQNEAQLEKSRLLSDRFSAERPKGSFSTLEIQRTEQGDSAMYLCASSYGSANEKLFFGSGTQLSVL.

The gene calls are TRBV6-6 and TRBJ1-2; TRBD1 aligns across 7 bases. The CDR3 length is 15 residues. Germline V gene data show CDR1 as MNHNY and CDR2 as SVGAGI (reference sequence). The V and J ends lost 2 bases and 5 bases, in that order; junction bases with no gene match: 8. CDR3 protein: CASSYGPQGVYGYTF. Written as DNA, the CDR3 is TGTGCCAGCAGTTACGGGCCTCAGGGGGTATATGGCTACACCTTC.

The table lists this clone with a count of one. The V and J genes are TRBV10-3 and TRBJ2-1, with D possibly being TRBD1 or TRBD2 (5 bases each). V gave up 6 bases and J gave up 10 bases, with 19 bases separating them. Germline-derived CDR1 and CDR2 are ENHRY and SYGVKD. This CDR3 has 14 residues. CDR3 DNA: TGTGCCATCAGCCCCGAGGGGTTCCGCGGAGAGCAGTTCTTC. This encodes CAISPEGFRGEQFF.

The rearrangement links TRBV10-3 to TRBJ1-2, with a possible D match to TRBD1 (5 bases). Trimming left V 6 bases short and J 4 bases short, with 12 bases between. The CDR3 contains 13 residues. Germline CDR1 is ENHRY and CDR2 is SYGVKD. The CDR3 region has the DNA TGTGCCATCAGCGCAGACAGATCCTATGGCTACACCTTC. It is translated as CAISADRSYGYTF.